The 12 T cell receptor beta chains below were found in one sample sequenced in a study of OX40 agonist ivuxolimab in advanced cancers. TCRdb's table, derived via immunoSEQ multiplex PCR, lists solely in-frame clones and lacks some. The sample has some 80,000 clones; about four fifths are singletons. The specimen comprised CD4+ or CD8+ T cells sorted from blood, sampled in a trial of the OX40 agonist ivuxolimab. These receptor sequences come from an adult with an advanced solid tumor such as melanoma, head and neck, liver or kidney cancer.

The CDR3 bases are TGTGCCACCAGGGTACAGGGGGGTTCCTATAATTCACCCCTCCACTTT. Its translation: CATRVQGGSYNSPLHF. J is TRBJ1-6 and V is TRBV15; the match to TRBD1 covers 8 bases. The germline V gene has CDR1 LNHNV and CDR2 YYDKDF (reference sequence). This CDR3 region has 16 residues. The ends lost 6 bases at V and 1 base at J; junction bases unmatched: 5.

The CDR3 is CASSGDRGFADTQYF. The CDR3 DNA follows: TGTGCCAGCAGTGGGGACAGGGGGTTTGCAGATACGCAGTATTTT. The chain links TRBV6-1 to TRBJ2-3, with 11 bases that match TRBD1. The germline V gene encodes CDR1 MNHNS and CDR2 SASEGT. Losses at the gene ends were 4 bases for V and 4 bases for J; bases not matched to a gene: 4. This CDR3 has 15 amino acids.

The CDR3 spells CASRQEGYTF. CDR3 in DNA: TGTGCCAGCAGGCAGGAGGGCTACACCTTC. The genes are TRBV2 and TRBJ1-2; D gene unclear. Trimming removed 6 bases at V and 8 bases at J, with 7 bases between. The CDR3 is 10 residues long. Germline V gives CDR1 SNHLY, CDR2 FYNNEI.

V is TRBV6-5 and J is TRBJ2-7; D remains unclear. V gave up 5 bases and J gave up 6 bases, with 17 bases separating them. The CDR3 length is 14 residues. Germline assignment: CDR1 MNHEY and CDR2 SVGAGI. Here the CDR3 DNA reads TGTGCCAGCAGTGTTACACATCAGGCAGGCGAGCAGTACTTC. Its protein is CASSVTHQAGEQYF.

This clone was counted between two and nine times. This chain links TRBV5-1 with TRBJ2-5; possible D gene TRBD2, 6 bases. CDR1 is SGHRS and CDR2 is YFSETQ in the germline V gene. The CDR3 spans 13 residues. V dropped 4 bases and J dropped 4 bases, with 11 bases sitting between them. CDR3 nucleotides: TGCGCCAGCAGCCCAACCGGGAGAGAGACCCAGTACTTC. Translation gives CASSPTGRETQYF.

This clone was counted a few times. CDR3 region: CASSRSGQGSPLHF. In DNA, the CDR3 is TGTGCCAGCAGCCGTTCGGGACAGGGTTCACCCCTCCACTTT. This chain joins TRBV16 and TRBJ1-6; 9 bases align to TRBD1. The V and J ends lost 4 bases and 9 bases, in that order; junction bases with no gene match: 4. Germline V gene data show CDR1 as KGHSY and CDR2 as FQNENV. The CDR3 consists of 14 residues.

The rearrangement joins TRBV6-5 to TRBJ2-5; D is undetermined. CDR1 MNHEY and CDR2 SVGAGI come from the germline V gene. Trimming took off 0 bases at V and 4 bases at J, with 12 bases between the two ends. The length of the CDR3 is 15 residues. CDR3 sequence: CASSYSQGKGETQYF. The CDR3 region has the DNA TGTGCCAGCAGTTACTCGCAAGGGAAAGGAGAGACCCAGTACTTC.

This clone was detected only a few times. The chain is built from TRBV2 and TRBJ2-3; TRBD2 might be the D (5 bases). Trimming took off 7 bases at V and 3 bases at J, with 11 bases between the two ends. The CDR3 contains 13 residues. Germline assignment: CDR1 SNHLY and CDR2 FYNNEI. CDR3 coding DNA: TGTGCCAGCAACGGGATAGGGACAGATACGCAGTATTTT. This codes for CASNGIGTDTQYF. Full variable domain (rest looked up from reference TRBV2 and TRBJ2-3): EPEVTQTPSHQVTQMGQEVILRCVPISNHLYFYWYRQILGQKVEFLVSFYNNEISEKSEIFDDQFSVERPDGSNFTLKIRSTKLEDSAMYFCASNGIGTDTQYFGPGTRLTVL.

This clone was detected a few times. V and J are TRBV20-1 and TRBJ1-1; D possibly corresponds to TRBD1 (6 bases). V shed 8 bases and J shed 2 bases, with 9 bases lying between them. Germline V gene sequence: CDR1 DFQATT, CDR2 SNEGSKA (reference sequence). The CDR3 covers 11 residues. This CDR3 is CSWGRNTEAFF. The CDR3 DNA sequence: TGCAGTTGGGGGCGAAACACTGAAGCTTTCTTT.

V usage is TRBV19 and J usage is TRBJ2-5, with D hard to call. The CDR3 has 13 residues. V shed 7 bases and J shed 2 bases, with 11 bases lying between them. Germline assignment: CDR1 LNHDA and CDR2 SQIVND (reference sequence). The CDR3: CASNNRPQETQYF. The CDR3 region has the DNA TGTGCCAGTAACAACAGACCACAAGAGACCCAGTACTTC.

In DNA, the CDR3 is TGTGCCAGCAGCTTTTCCCCAGACACCGGGGAGCTGTTTTTT. This encodes CASSFSPDTGELFF. V and J are TRBV7-6 and TRBJ2-2; D is unresolved. V lost 3 bases to trimming and J lost 3 bases, with 8 bases between them. This CDR3 spans 14 amino acids. Germline assignment: CDR1 SGHVS and CDR2 FNYEAQ.

This clone was seen more than once but under ten times. This rearrangement joins TRBV18 to TRBJ1-1; TRBD1 aligns across 10 bases. The length of the CDR3 is 16 residues. The V gene's germline CDR1 is KGHSH and CDR2 LQKENI. With 3 bases clipped from V and 4 bases from J, the junction kept 8 bases outside the gene matches. In nucleotides, the CDR3 is TGTGCCAGCTCACCTTGGGCGGGACAGGGGTCCACTGAAGCTTTCTTT. Translated: CASSPWAGQGSTEAFF.